The 32 T cell receptor beta chains listed next were all sequenced from one sample in a study of T cell responses to AZD1222 COVID-19 vaccine. Measured with immunoSEQ multiplex PCR; TCRdb has only the in-frame clones, and not every one. The top ten clones hold around 1.5% of a sample with around 140,000 clones, just under 95% of them seen once. This specimen was peripheral blood, taken on day 0 of AZD1222 vaccination. The receptors originated from an adult in good health.

This chain connects TRBV27 to TRBJ1-6; D gene uncertain. The V gene's germline CDR1 is MNHEY and CDR2 SMNVEV (reference sequence). The V and J ends lost 0 bases and 3 bases respectively, with 0 bases between them. The CDR3 loop spans 13 amino acids. CDR3 protein: CASSLSYNSPLHF. Written as DNA, the CDR3 is TGTGCCAGCAGTTTATCCTATAATTCACCCCTCCACTTT.

The V gene is TRBV6-6, the J gene TRBJ2-7, with 9 bases that match TRBD1. V lost 1 base, J lost 2 bases, and 3 bases stayed unmatched. The CDR3 totals 15 residues. Germline CDR1 and CDR2: MNHNY and SVGAGI (reference sequence). The CDR3 coding sequence is TGTGCCAGCAGTTACTGGGGGACAGGGACCTACGAGCAGTACTTC. This codes for CASSYWGTGTYEQYF.

The chain uses TRBV30 and TRBJ1-3; D uncertain. Germline CDR1 GTSNPN, CDR2 SVGIG (reference sequence). V was trimmed by 3 bases and J by 10 bases, leaving 10 bases between them. This CDR3 has 11 amino acids. The chain's CDR3 is CAWSPLGTIYF. The CDR3 DNA sequence: TGTGCCTGGAGCCCTTTAGGTACCATATATTTT.

This chain links TRBV5-6 with TRBJ2-6; TRBD1 or TRBD2 may be the D gene (5 bases each). There are 17 residues in the CDR3. Trimming took off 5 bases at V and 2 bases at J, with 17 bases between the two ends. Germline V gives CDR1 SGHDT, CDR2 YYEEEE. DNA for the CDR3: TGTGCCAGCAGTCATCCGAGGGGCGTAGCTGGGGCCAACGTCCTGACTTTC. Translated, it gives CASSHPRGVAGANVLTF.

The rearrangement joins TRBV5-1 to TRBJ1-3, with 7 bases identical to TRBD1. The CDR3 has 15 residues. Germline V lookup: CDR1 SGHRS, CDR2 YFSETQ. Trimming cost V 2 bases and J 4 bases; bases outside gene matches: 6. DNA of the CDR3: TGCGCCAGCAGCTTCTTCGGGACAGAGGGAAACACCATATATTTT. It translates to CASSFFGTEGNTIYF.

The chain combines TRBV18 with TRBJ2-5; 8 bases agree with TRBD2. The CDR3 contains 15 residues. Unmatched junction bases numbered 11, after V lost 6 bases and J lost 5 bases. Germline CDR1 and CDR2: KGHSH and LQKENI. CDR3 residues: CASSPTGGGLETQYF. The CDR3 DNA is TGTGCCAGCTCCCCCACCGGGGGGGGGCTGGAGACCCAGTACTTC.

The V gene is TRBV5-4, the J gene TRBJ2-5; weak D call: TRBD1 (6 bases). Germline V gives CDR1 SGHNT, CDR2 YYREEE (reference sequence). The CDR3 runs 14 residues. The ends were cut back, 1 base at V and 3 bases at J, with 10 bases in the middle. The DNA of the CDR3 is TGTGCCAGCAGCTTGCCGGACAGAAAAGAGACCCAGTACTTC. It specifies CASSLPDRKETQYF.

The chain uses TRBV29-1 and TRBJ2-1; D call uncertain. Trimming removed 0 bases at V and 0 bases at J, with 6 bases between. Per germline, CDR1 SQVTM and CDR2 ANQGSEA. This CDR3 is 14 amino acids long. The CDR3 DNA sequence: TGCAGCGTTGAAGAGGGTAGCTCCTACAATGAGCAGTTCTTC. This translates into CSVEEGSSYNEQFF.

J is TRBJ2-7 and V is TRBV7-9; no definite D call. Looked up from germline, CDR1 is SEHNR and CDR2 is FQNEAQ (reference sequence). This CDR3 has 16 amino acids. V was trimmed by 5 bases and J by 5 bases, leaving 22 bases between them. The CDR3 region has the DNA TGTGCCAGCAGCGGGGTGTGGCTAGGAGCCCTGAACGAGCAGTACTTC. Amino acids: CASSGVWLGALNEQYF.

The chain carries TRBV5-1 and TRBJ1-1; TRBD1 agrees at 11 bases. V lost 4 bases, J lost 4 bases, and 3 bases stayed unmatched. Germline V gene data show CDR1 as SGHRS and CDR2 as YFSETQ. This CDR3 region has 14 residues. In nucleotides, the CDR3 is TGCGCCAGCAGCACGGGACAGGGGGGCACTGAAGCTTTCTTT. This codes for CASSTGQGGTEAFF.

V usage is TRBV27 and J usage is TRBJ1-4; D might be TRBD1 (5 bases). Germline V gives CDR1 MNHEY, CDR2 SMNVEV (reference sequence). V gave up 7 bases and J gave up 4 bases, with 13 bases separating them. The CDR3 loop spans 14 amino acids. The CDR3 protein is CASTPGLHNEKLFF. DNA for the CDR3: TGTGCCAGCACCCCGGGACTGCATAATGAAAAACTGTTTTTT.

V and J are TRBV5-4 and TRBJ2-1; no clear D gene. V lost 2 bases and J lost 3, with 0 bases in between. The CDR3 is made up of 11 amino acids. Germline V lookup: CDR1 SGHNT, CDR2 YYREEE (reference sequence). The CDR3 coding sequence is TGTGCCAGCAGCTTCTACAATGAGCAGTTCTTC. This encodes CASSFYNEQFF.

The rearrangement joins TRBV24-1 to TRBJ1-2, with 8 bases lining up with TRBD1. This CDR3 is 16 amino acids long. The V and J ends lost 5 bases and 3 bases, in that order; junction bases with no gene match: 10. The germline V gene encodes CDR1 KGHDR and CDR2 SFDVKD. The CDR3, as DNA: TGTGCCACCAGTGTTGGGCCGACAGGGGCTGACTATGGCTACACCTTC. Protein product: CATSVGPTGADYGYTF.

V and J are TRBV6-5 and TRBJ1-6, with unresolved D. Trimming stripped 2 bases from V and 8 bases from J, with 7 bases between. The CDR3 runs to 13 residues. Germline V lookup: CDR1 MNHEY, CDR2 SVGAGI. The CDR3 reads CASSYHADSPLHF. The CDR3 coding sequence is TGTGCCAGCAGTTACCACGCAGATTCACCCCTCCACTTT.

The chain joins TRBV12-3 or TRBV12-4 to TRBJ1-2; TRBD1 agrees at 7 bases. This CDR3 is built from 12 residues. J was trimmed by 7 bases and V by 5 bases; bases with no gene match: 4. The CDR3 loop is CASSPRTGGYTF. The CDR3, as DNA: TGTGCCAGCAGTCCCCGGACAGGTGGCTACACCTTC.

The V and J genes are TRBV18 and TRBJ2-7; D unclear. V shed 5 bases and J shed 6 bases, with 11 bases lying between them. This CDR3 contains 12 residues. The germline V gene has CDR1 KGHSH and CDR2 LQKENI. The CDR3 nucleotides are TGTGCCAGCTCATCCCCGGCCATCGAGCAGTACTTC. Translating gives CASSSPAIEQYF.

V usage is TRBV27 and J usage is TRBJ2-1; D not resolved. This CDR3 is built from 15 residues. CDR1 MNHEY and CDR2 SMNVEV come from the germline V gene (reference sequence). V lost 1 base, J lost 8 bases, and 15 bases lay in between. The CDR3 loop reads CASSLLALYGDEQFF. CDR3 coding DNA: TGTGCCAGCAGTTTATTAGCACTTTATGGGGATGAGCAGTTCTTC.

As concerns this clone: In the same sample, other DNA sequences code for this CDR3. The chain combines TRBV4-1 with TRBJ2-3; 10 positions match TRBD2. The CDR3 has 15 residues. Per the germline V gene, CDR1 is MGHRA and CDR2 is YSYEKL. V gave up 5 bases and J gave up 3 bases; unmatched junction bases: 5. CDR3 sequence (DNA): TGCGCCAGCAGCTCGAGCGGGAGGGTAACAGATACGCAGTATTTT. Translation: CASSSSGRVTDTQYF.

The rearrangement links TRBV19 to TRBJ2-7; D is perhaps TRBD2 (6 bases). V was pared by 2 bases and J by 6 bases, with 20 bases between. This CDR3 contains 16 residues. Per the germline V gene, CDR1 is LNHDA and CDR2 is SQIVND (reference sequence). Here the CDR3 DNA reads TGTGCCAGTAGTATACTACGGGAGCGGCAGGCAGGCGAGCAGTACTTC. It is translated as CASSILRERQAGEQYF. Using reference TRBV19 and TRBJ2-7 for the parts outside the CDR3, the full variable domain is DGGITQSPKYLFRKEGQNVTLSCEQNLNHDAMYWYRQDPGQGLRLIYYSQIVNDFQKGDIAEGYSVSREKKESFPLTVTSAQKNPTAFYLCASSILRERQAGEQYFGPGTRLTVT.

The chain combines TRBV18 with TRBJ2-1; D uncertain. Germline-derived CDR1 and CDR2 are KGHSH and LQKENI. The CDR3 length is 15 residues. V lost 3 bases and J lost 2, with 11 bases in between. The CDR3: CASSPTIGPYNEQFF. In nucleotides, the CDR3 is TGTGCCAGCTCACCCACAATAGGGCCCTACAATGAGCAGTTCTTC.

For this clone: A junction boundary mismatches the germline segment, possibly from a read error. The rearrangement uses TRBV4-1 and TRBJ1-1; TRBD1 is a possible D gene (5 bases). The CDR3 runs 14 residues. CDR1 MGHRA and CDR2 YSYEKL come from the germline V gene. The CDR3: CASSQEWQGTEAFF. DNA of the CDR3: TGCGCCAGCAGCCAAGAGTGGCAGGGTACTGAGGCTTTCTTT.

As to this clone: One junction end disagrees with the germline gene, perhaps due to a read error. The chain combines TRBV4-1 with TRBJ2-5; D might be TRBD2 (6 bases). This CDR3 is built from 12 residues. Germline V gives CDR1 MGHRA, CDR2 YSYEKL. This CDR3 reads CASSRSGGPLNF. The DNA of the CDR3 is TGCGCCAGCAGCCGTAGCGGCGGCCCCTTGAACTTC.

J is TRBJ1-6 and V is TRBV4-1; no clear D gene. This CDR3 has 15 residues. Trimming took off 0 bases at V and 7 bases at J, with 10 bases between the two ends. Germline V gene sequence: CDR1 MGHRA, CDR2 YSYEKL. Written as DNA, the CDR3 is TGCGCCAGCAGCCAAGAGAGCAGCTTAAATTCACCCCTCCACTTT. Residues: CASSQESSLNSPLHF.

This sequence joins TRBV10-1 and TRBJ2-2, with 12 nucleotides matching TRBD2. CDR3 length: 17 residues. V dropped 8 bases and J dropped 6; count of bases not matched to a gene: 13. Germline CDR1 and CDR2: WNHNN and SYGVQD (reference sequence). The CDR3 sequence is CASPVRTSGIGAGELFF. The CDR3 region has the DNA TGCGCCAGCCCTGTAAGGACTAGCGGGATCGGGGCCGGGGAGCTGTTTTTT.

The rearrangement uses TRBV12-5 and TRBJ1-1, with 7 bases aligning to TRBD1. CDR3 length equals 15 residues. CDR1 and CDR2 from the germline V gene are LGHNT and FRNRAP. The junction had 9 bases not matched to a gene; V was cut back by 5 bases and J by 3 bases. CDR3 protein: CASGPTDRVHTEAFF. The CDR3 DNA sequence: TGTGCTAGTGGTCCGACCGACAGGGTACACACTGAAGCTTTCTTT.

V usage is TRBV5-1 and J usage is TRBJ1-3; D is unresolved. The CDR3 covers 16 residues. Trimming left V 4 bases short and J 1 base short, with 15 bases between. Per the germline V gene, CDR1 is SGHRS and CDR2 is YFSETQ. The CDR3 loop is CASSPLGWRSGNTIYF. As DNA, the CDR3 is TGCGCCAGCAGCCCTCTTGGGTGGAGGTCTGGAAACACCATATATTTT.

V gene TRBV5-1 combines with J gene TRBJ1-1, with D perhaps matching TRBD1 (5 bases). Germline CDR1 reads SGHRS; CDR2 reads YFSETQ. The CDR3 covers 13 residues. V was cut by 2 bases and J by 6 bases, with 11 bases left in between. The CDR3 nucleotides are TGCGCCAGCAGCTTTATCGGACAACCTGAAGCTTTCTTT. Translation: CASSFIGQPEAFF. The whole variable domain, filled in from reference TRBV5-1 and TRBJ1-1, reads KAGVTQTPRYLIKTRGQQVTLSCSPISGHRSVSWYQQTPGQGLQFLFEYFSETQRNKGNFPGRFSGRQFSNSRSEMNVSTLELGDSALYLCASSFIGQPEAFFGQGTRLTVV.

V is TRBV19 and J is TRBJ2-2, with 7 bases lining up with TRBD2. The CDR3 spans 15 residues. The junction had 5 bases not matched to a gene; V was cut back by 3 bases and J by 4 bases. Per germline, CDR1 LNHDA and CDR2 SQIVND (reference sequence). The CDR3 loop reads CASSIGRERTGELFF. The CDR3, as DNA: TGTGCCAGTAGTATTGGGCGGGAGCGCACCGGGGAGCTGTTTTTT.

The gene calls are TRBV12-3 or TRBV12-4 and TRBJ1-1; 7 bases fit TRBD1. This CDR3 has 13 residues. V was pared by 5 bases and J by 4 bases, with 4 bases of the junction left unmatched. CDR3 sequence (DNA): TGTGCCAGCAGTCTCGACAGGGCCACTGAAGCTTTCTTT. The encoded protein is CASSLDRATEAFF.

This clone was counted a single time. V is TRBV9 and J is TRBJ2-1; D gene ambiguous. This CDR3 spans 16 amino acids. The V end was cut by 1 base, the J end by 0 bases, with 11 bases between. CDR1 and CDR2 from the germline V gene are SGDLS and YYNGEE. CDR3 nucleotides: TGTGCCAGCAGCGTAACGGCTCTAAGCTCCTACAATGAGCAGTTCTTC. This gives the protein CASSVTALSSYNEQFF.

V gene TRBV20-1 combines with J gene TRBJ1-1; the D is unclear. The CDR3 is 11 amino acids. The ends were cut back, 0 bases at V and 11 bases at J, with 10 bases in the middle. Germline V CDR1 and CDR2: DFQATT, SNEGSKA (reference sequence). CDR3 DNA sequence: TGCAGTGCTAGAGATAGGACTCAGGCTTTCTTT. It codes for CSARDRTQAFF.

This rearrangement joins TRBV13 to TRBJ2-5, with D possibly matching TRBD1 (6 bases). V was shortened by 5 bases and J by 2 bases, with 12 bases between the two germline ends. CDR3 size: 14 residues. Germline-derived CDR1 and CDR2 are PRHDT and FYEKMQ (reference sequence). The CDR3 protein is CASSEGTRQETQYF. CDR3 nucleotide sequence: TGTGCCAGCAGCGAAGGGACAAGACAAGAGACCCAGTACTTC.